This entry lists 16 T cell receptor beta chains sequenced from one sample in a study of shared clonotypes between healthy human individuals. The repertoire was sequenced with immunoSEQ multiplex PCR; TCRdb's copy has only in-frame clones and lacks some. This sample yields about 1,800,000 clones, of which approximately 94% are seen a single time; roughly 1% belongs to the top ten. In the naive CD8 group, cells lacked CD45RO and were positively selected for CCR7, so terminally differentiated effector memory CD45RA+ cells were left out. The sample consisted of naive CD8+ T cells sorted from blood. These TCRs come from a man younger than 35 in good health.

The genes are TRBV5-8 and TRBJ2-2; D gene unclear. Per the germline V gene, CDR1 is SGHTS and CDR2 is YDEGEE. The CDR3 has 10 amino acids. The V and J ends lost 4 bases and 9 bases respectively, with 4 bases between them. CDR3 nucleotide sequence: TGTGCCAGCAGCCTGAGGGAGCTGTTTTTT. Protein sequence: CASSLRELFF.

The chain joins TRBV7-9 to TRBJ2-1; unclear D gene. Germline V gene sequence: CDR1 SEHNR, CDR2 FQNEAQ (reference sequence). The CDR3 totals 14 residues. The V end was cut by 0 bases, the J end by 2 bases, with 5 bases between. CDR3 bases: TGTGCCAGCAGCTTAGCGCTAGCCTACAATGAGCAGTTCTTC. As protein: CASSLALAYNEQFF.

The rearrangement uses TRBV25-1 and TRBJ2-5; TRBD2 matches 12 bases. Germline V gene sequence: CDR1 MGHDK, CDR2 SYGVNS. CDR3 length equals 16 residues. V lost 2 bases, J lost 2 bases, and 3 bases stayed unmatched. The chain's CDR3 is CASSEGGLAGQETQYF. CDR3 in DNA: TGTGCCAGCAGTGAAGGAGGACTAGCGGGACAAGAGACCCAGTACTTC.

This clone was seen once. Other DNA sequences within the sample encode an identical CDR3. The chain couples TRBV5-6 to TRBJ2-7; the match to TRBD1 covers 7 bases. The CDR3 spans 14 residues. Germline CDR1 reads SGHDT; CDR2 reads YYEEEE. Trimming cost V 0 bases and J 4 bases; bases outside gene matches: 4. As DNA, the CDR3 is TGTGCCAGCAGCTTGGGGGACAGCCCTTACGAGCAGTACTTC. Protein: CASSLGDSPYEQYF.

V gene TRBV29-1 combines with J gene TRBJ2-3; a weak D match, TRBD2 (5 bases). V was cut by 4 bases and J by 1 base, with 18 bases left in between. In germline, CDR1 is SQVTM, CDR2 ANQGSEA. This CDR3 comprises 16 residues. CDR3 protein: CSVVKGAFLGTDTQYF. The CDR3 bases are TGCAGCGTTGTTAAGGGAGCTTTTCTAGGCACAGATACGCAGTATTTT.

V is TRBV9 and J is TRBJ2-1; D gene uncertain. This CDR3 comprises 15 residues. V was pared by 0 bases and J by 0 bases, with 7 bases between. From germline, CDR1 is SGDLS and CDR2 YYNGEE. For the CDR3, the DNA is TGTGCCAGCAGCGTAGGGTCGGCCTCCTACAATGAGCAGTTCTTC. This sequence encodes CASSVGSASYNEQFF.

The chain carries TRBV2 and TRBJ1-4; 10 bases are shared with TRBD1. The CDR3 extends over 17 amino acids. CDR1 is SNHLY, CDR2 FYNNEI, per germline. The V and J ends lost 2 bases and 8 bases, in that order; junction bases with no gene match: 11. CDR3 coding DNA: TGTGCCAGCAGTGAATGGCGGGACAGGGGTTTTGACGAAAAACTGTTTTTT. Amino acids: CASSEWRDRGFDEKLFF.

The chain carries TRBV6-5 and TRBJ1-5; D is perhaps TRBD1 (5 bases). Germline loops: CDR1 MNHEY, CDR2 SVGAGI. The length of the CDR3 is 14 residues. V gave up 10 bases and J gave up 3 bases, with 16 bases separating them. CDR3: CATATGRLNQPQHF. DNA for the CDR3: TGTGCCACGGCGACGGGACGGCTCAATCAGCCCCAGCATTTT.

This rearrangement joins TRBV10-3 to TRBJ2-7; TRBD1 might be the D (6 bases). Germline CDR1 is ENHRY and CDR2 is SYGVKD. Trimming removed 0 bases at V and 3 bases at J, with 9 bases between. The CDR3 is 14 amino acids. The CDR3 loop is CAISESDRFYEQYF. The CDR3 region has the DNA TGTGCCATCAGTGAGTCCGACAGGTTCTACGAGCAGTACTTC.

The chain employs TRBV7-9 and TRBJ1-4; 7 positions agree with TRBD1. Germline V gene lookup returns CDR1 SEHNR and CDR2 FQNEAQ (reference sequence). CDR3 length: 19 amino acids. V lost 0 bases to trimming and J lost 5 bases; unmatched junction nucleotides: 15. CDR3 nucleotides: TGTGCCAGCAGCTTAGCCCCTATTTTATGGACAGGCGACAATGAAAAACTGTTTTTT. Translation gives CASSLAPILWTGDNEKLFF.

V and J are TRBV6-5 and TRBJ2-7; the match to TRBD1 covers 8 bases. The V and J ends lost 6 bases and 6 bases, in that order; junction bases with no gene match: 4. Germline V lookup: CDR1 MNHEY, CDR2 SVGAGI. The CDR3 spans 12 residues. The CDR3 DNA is TGTGCCAGCAGCGCAGGGGGCGGCGAGCAGTACTTC. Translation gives CASSAGGGEQYF.

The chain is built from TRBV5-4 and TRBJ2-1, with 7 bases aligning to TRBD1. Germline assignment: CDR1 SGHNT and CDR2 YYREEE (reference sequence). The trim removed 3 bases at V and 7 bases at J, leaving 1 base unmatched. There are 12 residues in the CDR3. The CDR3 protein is CASSSGGNEQFF. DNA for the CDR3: TGTGCCAGCAGCTCAGGGGGTAATGAGCAGTTCTTC.

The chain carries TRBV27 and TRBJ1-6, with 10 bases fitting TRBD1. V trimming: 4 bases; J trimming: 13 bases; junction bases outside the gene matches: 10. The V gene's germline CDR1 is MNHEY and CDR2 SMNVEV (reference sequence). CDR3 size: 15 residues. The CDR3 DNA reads TGTGCCAGCAGTTCCGGGACAGGGGTCCTAAGGCCCCTCCACTTT. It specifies CASSSGTGVLRPLHF.

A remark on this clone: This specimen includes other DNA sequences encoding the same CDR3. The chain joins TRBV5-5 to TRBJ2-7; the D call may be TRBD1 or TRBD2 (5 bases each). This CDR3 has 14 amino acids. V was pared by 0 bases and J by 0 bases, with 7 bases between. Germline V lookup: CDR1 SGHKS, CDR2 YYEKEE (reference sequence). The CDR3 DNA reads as TGTGCCAGCAGCTTGGGGGGGTCCTCCTACGAGCAGTACTTC. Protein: CASSLGGSSYEQYF.

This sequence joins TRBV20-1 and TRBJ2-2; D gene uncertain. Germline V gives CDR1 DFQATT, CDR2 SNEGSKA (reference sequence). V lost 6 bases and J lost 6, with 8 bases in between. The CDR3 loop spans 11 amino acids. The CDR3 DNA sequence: TGCAGTGCCATAGAATCCGGGGAGCTGTTTTTT. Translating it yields CSAIESGELFF.

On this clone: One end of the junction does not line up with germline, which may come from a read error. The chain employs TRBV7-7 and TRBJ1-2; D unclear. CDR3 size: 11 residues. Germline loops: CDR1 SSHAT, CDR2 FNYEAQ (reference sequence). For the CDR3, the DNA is TGTGCTAGCAGCTTGGTTGGGGGCTACACCTTC. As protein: CASSLVGGYTF.